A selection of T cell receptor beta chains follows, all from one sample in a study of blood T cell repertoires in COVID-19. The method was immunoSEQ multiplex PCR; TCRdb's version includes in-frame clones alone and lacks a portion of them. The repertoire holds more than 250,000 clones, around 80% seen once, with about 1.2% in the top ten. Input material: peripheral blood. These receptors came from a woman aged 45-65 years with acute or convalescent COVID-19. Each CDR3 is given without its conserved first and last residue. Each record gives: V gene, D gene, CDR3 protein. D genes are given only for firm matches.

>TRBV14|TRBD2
ASSVNPGLGSNEQF
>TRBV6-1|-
ASSEAAGRETQY
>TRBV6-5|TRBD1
AIVDRAGNTIY
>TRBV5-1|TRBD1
ASSIGTGSDEQF
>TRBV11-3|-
ASSLTADTQY
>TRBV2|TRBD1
ASSQRTGNPEAF
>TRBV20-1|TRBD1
SAQSGQEST
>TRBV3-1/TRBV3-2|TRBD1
ASSHEDRGETQY
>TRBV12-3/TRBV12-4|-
ASSWGGEKLF
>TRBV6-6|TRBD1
ASSLRTGEVDEQY
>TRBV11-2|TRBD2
ASSLTLSGGGAQY
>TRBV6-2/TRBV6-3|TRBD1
ASSYLGQGAPTYEQY
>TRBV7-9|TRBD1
ASSLQGAANTEAF
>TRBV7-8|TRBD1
ASSKDRDRGYNEQF
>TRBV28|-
ASSFQEGFQETQY
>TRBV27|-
ASSLVFARAGTEAF
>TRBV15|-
ATSRRGGTGELF
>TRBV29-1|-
SVEQGEKLF
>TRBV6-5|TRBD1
ASSQTGSHEQF
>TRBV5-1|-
ASSAETANFPLRDTQY
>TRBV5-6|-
ASSLVSRAQEQY
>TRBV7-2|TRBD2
ASSLAERDFEQY
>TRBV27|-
ASSFQGRDNQPQH